This T cell receptor (beta chain) was captured in a study of T cell changes during pregnancy in multiple sclerosis. The ends were cut back, 5 bases at V and 3 bases at J, with 13 bases in the middle. Per the germline V gene, CDR1 is MNHNS and CDR2 is SASEGT. The CDR3 consists of 15 residues. Generated by immunoSEQ multiplex PCR, the TCRdb table keeps only in-frame clones and is missing some. The sample records about 48,000 clones, 88% being singletons. Material: CD4+ T cells from peripheral blood mononuclear cells, obtained in the second trimester of pregnancy. The TCR was taken from a female donor with multiple sclerosis, enrolled in a pregnancy study. J is TRBJ2-2 and V is TRBV6-1; no firm D call. As DNA, the CDR3 is TGTGCCAGCAGTCCCCGAACTCTTTACACCGGGGAGCTGTTTTTT. This translates into CASSPRTLYTGELFF.